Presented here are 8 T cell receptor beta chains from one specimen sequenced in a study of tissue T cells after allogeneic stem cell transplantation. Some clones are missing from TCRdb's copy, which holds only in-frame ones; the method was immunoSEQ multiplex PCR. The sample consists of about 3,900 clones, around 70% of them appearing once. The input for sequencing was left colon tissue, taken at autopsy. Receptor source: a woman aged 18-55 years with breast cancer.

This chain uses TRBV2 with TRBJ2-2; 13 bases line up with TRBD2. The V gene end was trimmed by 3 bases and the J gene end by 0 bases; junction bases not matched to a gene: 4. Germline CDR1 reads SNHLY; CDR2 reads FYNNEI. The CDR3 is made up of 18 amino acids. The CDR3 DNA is TGTGCCAGCAGTGACCCGGGACTAGCGGGGTCGAACACCGGGGAGCTGTTTTTT. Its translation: CASSDPGLAGSNTGELFF.

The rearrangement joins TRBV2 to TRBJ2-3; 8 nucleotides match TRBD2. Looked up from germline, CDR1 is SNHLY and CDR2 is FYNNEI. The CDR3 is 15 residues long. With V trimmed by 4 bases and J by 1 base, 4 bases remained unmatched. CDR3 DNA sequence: TGTGCCAGCAGTGGGCGAGCGGGGGGCACAGATACGCAGTATTTT. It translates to CASSGRAGGTDTQYF. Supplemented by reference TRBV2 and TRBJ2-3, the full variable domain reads EPEVTQTPSHQVTQMGQEVILRCVPISNHLYFYWYRQILGQKVEFLVSFYNNEISEKSEIFDDQFSVERPDGSNFTLKIRSTKLEDSAMYFCASSGRAGGTDTQYFGPGTRLTVL.

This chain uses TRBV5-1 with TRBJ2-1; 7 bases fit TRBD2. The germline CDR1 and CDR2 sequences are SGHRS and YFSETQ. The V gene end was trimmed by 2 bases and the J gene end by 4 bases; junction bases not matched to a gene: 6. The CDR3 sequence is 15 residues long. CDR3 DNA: TGCGCCAGCAGCTTTGAGACGGGGGGATACAATGAGCAGTTCTTC. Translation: CASSFETGGYNEQFF.

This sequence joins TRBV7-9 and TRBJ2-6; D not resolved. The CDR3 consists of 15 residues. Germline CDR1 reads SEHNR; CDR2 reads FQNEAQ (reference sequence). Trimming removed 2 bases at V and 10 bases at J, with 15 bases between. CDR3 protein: CASSLSEGRLNVLTF. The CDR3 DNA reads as TGTGCCAGCAGCTTAAGTGAAGGACGGCTAAACGTCCTGACTTTC.

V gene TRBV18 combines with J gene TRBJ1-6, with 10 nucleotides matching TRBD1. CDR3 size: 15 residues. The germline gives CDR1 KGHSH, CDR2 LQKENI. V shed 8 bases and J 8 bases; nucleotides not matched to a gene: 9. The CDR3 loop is CASRGQGDMYSPLHF. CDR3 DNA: TGTGCCAGCCGCGGACAGGGGGACATGTATTCACCCCTCCACTTT.

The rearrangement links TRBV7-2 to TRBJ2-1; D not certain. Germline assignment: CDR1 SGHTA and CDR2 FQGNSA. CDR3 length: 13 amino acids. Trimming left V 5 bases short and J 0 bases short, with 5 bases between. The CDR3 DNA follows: TGTGCCAGCAGCCCCCCCTCCTACAATGAGCAGTTCTTC. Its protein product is CASSPPSYNEQFF.

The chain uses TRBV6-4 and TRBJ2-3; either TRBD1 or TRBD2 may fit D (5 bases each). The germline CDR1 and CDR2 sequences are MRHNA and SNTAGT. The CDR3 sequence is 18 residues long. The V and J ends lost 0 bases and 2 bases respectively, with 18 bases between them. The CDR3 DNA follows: TGTGCCAGCAGTGACTCGGGGGACGCCCATTCTAACACAGATACGCAGTATTTT. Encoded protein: CASSDSGDAHSNTDTQYF.

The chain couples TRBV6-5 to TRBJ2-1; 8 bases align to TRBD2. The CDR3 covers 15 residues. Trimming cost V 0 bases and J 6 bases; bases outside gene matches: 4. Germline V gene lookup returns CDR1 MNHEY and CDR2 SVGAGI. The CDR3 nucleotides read TGTGCCAGCAGTTACTCGGGGACTAGGGCCAATGAGCAGTTCTTC. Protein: CASSYSGTRANEQFF.